The 3 T cell receptor beta chains below come from one sample, sequenced in a study of cytomegalovirus exposure and HLA in healthy donors. Researchers ran the PCR with 60 Vbeta and 13 Jbeta primers. Clones were read by immunoSEQ multiplex PCR, and TCRdb kept only the in-frame ones, dropping some. This sample's table has under 90,000 clones. Sequenced input: PBMCs. These receptors were taken from a man over 45 in good health and CMV-seropositive.

V is TRBV11-2 and J is TRBJ2-3; D perhaps matches TRBD2 (6 bases). This CDR3 contains 16 residues. Trimming removed 3 bases from V and 0 bases from J, with 13 bases in between. Germline loops: CDR1 SGHAT, CDR2 FQNNGV. Written as DNA, the CDR3 is TGTGCCAGCAGCTTGGGACTTCATACGAGCACAGATACGCAGTATTTT. This translates into CASSLGLHTSTDTQYF.

Remarks on this clone: This sample also contains other DNA sequences that code for the same CDR3. The rearrangement uses TRBV6-1 and TRBJ2-7; D possibly corresponds to TRBD2 (6 bases). Trimming stripped 3 bases from V and 5 bases from J, with 14 bases between. Germline V gene data show CDR1 as MNHNS and CDR2 as SASEGT. This CDR3 has 14 amino acids. Written as DNA, the CDR3 is TGTGCCAGCAGTGAGAACTCCCAGCGGGACGAGCAGTACGTC. This codes for CASSENSQRDEQYV.

The V gene is TRBV10-3, the J gene TRBJ2-1; 7 bases are a match to TRBD2. CDR3 length equals 14 residues. Germline values: CDR1 ENHRY, CDR2 SYGVKD. Trimming took 5 bases from V and 2 from J; bases not matched to a gene: 3. This CDR3 reads CAISPAGAYNEQFF. The CDR3 bases are TGTGCCATCAGTCCCGCGGGAGCCTACAATGAGCAGTTCTTC.